Detailed here is one T cell receptor beta chain. Sequenced by immunoSEQ multiplex PCR; TCRdb stores in-frame clones only, minus some. The repertoire holds some 35,000 clones, with around 85% as singletons. This sample is part of a study of OX40 agonist ivuxolimab in advanced cancers. Study background: It was ivuxolimab, an agonistic anti-OX40 (CD134) antibody, that patients were treated with.

V was clipped by 3 bases and J by 1 base, with 6 bases between them. The CDR3 loop spans 13 amino acids. The V gene's germline CDR1 is MGHDK and CDR2 SYGVNS. The rearrangement uses TRBV25-1 and TRBJ1-2; D not resolved. The receptor was derived from an adult with an advanced solid tumor such as melanoma, head and neck, liver or kidney cancer. The specimen was CD4+ or CD8+ T cells sorted from blood, collected in a trial of the OX40 agonist ivuxolimab. CDR3 nucleotides: TGTGCCAGCAGTGAGGGATTTAACTATGGCTACACCTTC. It codes for CASSEGFNYGYTF.